This record looks at one T cell receptor (beta chain) sequence and its context. Its antigen is unknown. Looked up from germline, CDR1 is MNHNY and CDR2 is SVGAGI (reference sequence). V gave up 6 bases and J gave up 3 bases; unmatched junction bases: 4. The CDR3 totals 14 residues. This sample stems from a study of PD-1 blockade in classical Hodgkin lymphoma. Overall study: Patients were given intravenous nivolumab, 3 mg/kg, every 2 weeks. Study-level results: CD4+ TCR diversity climbed significantly by C4D1, unlike CD8+ TCR diversity. Underlying causes for the observed repertoire differences were not defined, possibly disease activity or prior therapy.

TCRdb's copy holds only in-frame clones and misses some; the assay was immunoSEQ multiplex PCR. This table has more than 140,000 clones, 78% appearing once. Relapses following autologous stem cell transplantation were seen in all patients, with brentuximab vedotin exposure varying. The TCR originated in a human donor with classical Hodgkin lymphoma. The chain recombines TRBV6-6 with TRBJ1-3; TRBD1 matches 8 bases. The specimen comprised peripheral blood mononuclear cells (PBMCs), sampled before the second cycle of nivolumab. Here the CDR3 reads CASSQGAIGNTIYF. CDR3 nucleotides: TGTGCCAGCAGCCAGGGGGCGATTGGAAACACCATATATTTT.